The 9 T cell receptor beta chains given below trace back to one sample, sequenced in a study of blood T cell repertoires in COVID-19. Sequenced by immunoSEQ multiplex PCR; TCRdb stores in-frame clones only, minus some. Of a few hundred thousand clones in the sample, approximately 89% were seen once. Sequenced material: peripheral blood. These receptors originate from a woman between 55 and 75 years old with COVID-19, enrolled during active disease.

This clone came up once. The chain has TRBV19 and TRBJ2-7; the match to TRBD1 covers 8 bases. CDR1 LNHDA and CDR2 SQIVND come from the germline V gene (reference sequence). The V gene end was trimmed by 6 bases and the J gene end by 2 bases; junction bases not matched to a gene: 6. CDR3 length: 14 amino acids. This CDR3 reads CASREDRAPYEQYF. DNA of the CDR3: TGTGCCAGTAGGGAGGACAGGGCTCCCTACGAGCAGTACTTC.

This sequence joins TRBV25-1 and TRBJ1-3; 9 bases map to TRBD1. The CDR3 extends over 17 amino acids. Trimming removed 4 bases from V and 2 bases from J; junction bases left unmatched: 9. Germline CDR1 and CDR2: MGHDK and SYGVNS. The CDR3 loop reads CASSATGGANPGNTIYF. CDR3 in DNA: TGTGCCAGCAGTGCCACAGGGGGCGCGAATCCTGGAAACACCATATATTTT. The full variable domain, in which reference TRBV25-1 and TRBJ1-3 provide the parts outside the CDR3, is EADIYQTPRYLVIGTGKKITLECSQTMGHDKMYWYQQDPGMELHLIHYSYGVNSTEKGDLSSESTVSRIRTEHFPLTLESARPSHTSQYLCASSATGGANPGNTIYFGEGSWLTVV.

The chain employs TRBV18 and TRBJ1-1, with 8 bases fitting TRBD1. The J segment lost 4 bases and the V segment lost 6 bases, leaving 7 bases of the junction unmatched. In germline, CDR1 is KGHSH, CDR2 LQKENI. CDR3 length: 14 amino acids. Written as DNA, the CDR3 is TGTGCCAGCTCCAGTGACAGGGGCGGCACTGAAGCTTTCTTT. This encodes CASSSDRGGTEAFF.

The CDR3: CASSNVGAGRNSYEQYF. DNA of the CDR3: TGTGCCAGCAGCAATGTCGGGGCGGGAAGGAATAGCTACGAGCAGTACTTC. The chain recombines TRBV5-5 with TRBJ2-7; a possible D gene is TRBD2 (6 bases). This CDR3 spans 17 amino acids. V was trimmed by 4 bases and J by 3 bases, leaving 23 bases between them. Germline-derived CDR1 and CDR2 are SGHKS and YYEKEE (reference sequence).

The chain is built from TRBV4-1 and TRBJ2-5; 12 nucleotides agree with TRBD1. The junction had 5 bases not matched to a gene; V was cut back by 1 base and J by 5 bases. Germline V gene lookup returns CDR1 MGHRA and CDR2 YSYEKL. The CDR3 is 16 residues long. The CDR3, as DNA: TGCGCCAGCAGCCAAGGGGACAGGGGGCGCGGCGAGACCCAGTACTTC. Amino acids: CASSQGDRGRGETQYF.

The chain carries TRBV5-1 and TRBJ2-1, with D possibly being TRBD1 (5 bases). Looked up from germline, CDR1 is SGHRS and CDR2 is YFSETQ. The CDR3 covers 15 residues. Trimming cost V 0 bases and J 8 bases, with 15 bases left between them. Here the CDR3 reads CASSLAGQGNDEQFF. In DNA form, the CDR3 reads TGCGCCAGCAGCTTGGCAGGGCAGGGTAACGATGAGCAGTTCTTC.

DNA for the CDR3: TGTGCCAGCTCGTACGGGAGCTCCTATAATTCACCCCTCCACTTT. The encoded protein is CASSYGSSYNSPLHF. The J gene is TRBJ1-6, the V gene TRBV18; D gene ambiguous. This CDR3 has 15 residues. Trimming cost V 6 bases and J 0 bases, with 9 bases left between them. The germline V gene encodes CDR1 KGHSH and CDR2 LQKENI. The whole variable domain, filled in from reference TRBV18 and TRBJ1-6, reads NAGVMQNPRHLVRRRGQEARLRCSPMKGHSHVYWYRQLPEEGLKFMVYLQKENIIDESGMPKERFSAEFPKEGPSILRIQQVVRGDSAAYFCASSYGSSYNSPLHFGNGTRLTVT.

V gene TRBV7-2 combines with J gene TRBJ1-3, with TRBD1 matching 7 bases. In germline, CDR1 is SGHTA, CDR2 FQGNSA. With V trimmed by 4 bases and J by 0 bases, 6 bases remained unmatched. The CDR3 totals 16 residues. CDR3 bases: TGTGCCAGCAGCTCCCGGACAGGAAGCTCTGGAAACACCATATATTTT. Encoded protein: CASSSRTGSSGNTIYF.

The chain is built from TRBV19 and TRBJ2-1, with TRBD2 as a possible D gene (5 bases). Germline V CDR1 and CDR2: LNHDA, SQIVND (reference sequence). The CDR3 covers 15 residues. Trimming removed 10 bases at V and 2 bases at J, with 18 bases between. CDR3 sequence reads: CATKEQDLTYNEQFF. DNA for the CDR3: TGTGCCACCAAGGAGCAGGACTTAACCTACAATGAGCAGTTCTTC.